This is a list of T cell receptor beta chains from one sample in a study of blood T cell repertoires in COVID-19. Profiled with immunoSEQ multiplex PCR; TCRdb holds only in-frame clones, not every one. The table lists about 240,000 clones, about nine tenths of them singletons, with around 6.9% in the top ten. Sequencing input: peripheral blood. These receptors all come from a man in his 60s who had recovered from COVID-19. Each CDR3 is given with its conserved first and last residue. Each record gives: V gene, D gene, J gene, clone size, CDR3 protein, CDR3 DNA. A D gene is named only where the DNA matches it firmly. Size is omitted from some rows. Given values are once, few, many or a class for expanded clones.

TRBV9	NA	TRBJ2-3	NA	CASSVDRGDTQYF	TGTGCCAGCAGCGTAGATCGAGGAGATACGCAGTATTTT
TRBV7-9	NA	TRBJ2-1	NA	CASSLEHNEQFF	TGTGCCAGCAGCCTTGAGCACAATGAGCAGTTCTTC
TRBV30	NA	TRBJ2-2	NA	CAWSVQVAGELFF	TGTGCCTGGAGTGTGCAGGTGGCCGGGGAGCTGTTTTTT
TRBV6-5	TRBD1	TRBJ2-7	NA	CASTQDRGISYEQYF	TGTGCCAGCACCCAGGACAGGGGGATCTCCTACGAGCAGTACTTC
TRBV5-4	NA	TRBJ2-7	few	CASSTDTGYEQYF	TGTGCCAGCAGCACGGACACTGGCTACGAGCAGTACTTC
TRBV2	NA	TRBJ1-1	NA	CASREQGNIEAFF	TGTGCCAGCAGGGAACAGGGTAACATTGAAGCTTTCTTT
TRBV30	NA	TRBJ1-6	once	CAWNAGYNSPLHF	TGTGCCTGGAACGCGGGTTATAATTCACCCCTCCACTTT
TRBV4-1	TRBD1	TRBJ1-1	NA	CASSQQGEITEAFF	TGCGCCAGCAGCCAACAGGGGGAGATCACTGAAGCTTTCTTT
TRBV4-2	NA	TRBJ1-4	NA	CASSPYLPGAQAATNEKLFF	TGTGCCAGCAGCCCCTACCTCCCAGGGGCTCAAGCTGCAACTAATGAAAAACTGTTTTTT
TRBV6-2/TRBV6-3	TRBD1	TRBJ1-1	NA	CASSYNPIQGADTEAFF	TGTGCCAGCAGTTACAATCCCATACAGGGGGCGGACACTGAAGCTTTCTTT
TRBV10-3	TRBD1	TRBJ1-6	NA	CAISAIGTGAYNSPLHF	TGTGCCATCAGTGCGATCGGGACAGGAGCCTATAATTCACCCCTCCACTTT
TRBV30	TRBD1	TRBJ1-4	few	CAWSRQKDRNEKLFF	TGTGCCTGGAGTAGGCAGAAGGACAGGAATGAAAAACTGTTTTTT
TRBV29-1	TRBD1	TRBJ1-4	NA	CSVLRTGGNEKLFF	TGCAGCGTTCTCCGGACAGGAGGAAATGAAAAACTGTTTTTT
TRBV11-2	NA	TRBJ1-2	NA	CASSLLLSGGGYTF	TGTGCCAGCAGCTTACTTCTGTCGGGGGGTGGCTACACCTTC
TRBV29-1	NA	TRBJ2-1	NA	CSVVRGSVNEQFF	TGCAGCGTTGTAAGGGGCTCTGTGAATGAGCAGTTCTTC
TRBV5-5	TRBD1	TRBJ1-2	NA	CASSSAGGYGYTF	TGTGCCAGCAGCTCTGCAGGGGGCTATGGCTACACCTTC
TRBV2	NA	TRBJ1-2	once	CASRGNGYTF	TGTGCCAGCAGGGGCAATGGCTACACCTTC
TRBV7-9	NA	TRBJ1-1	NA	CASSLISGVVSAFF	TGTGCCAGCAGCCTAATTAGCGGGGTGGTGAGTGCTTTCTTT
TRBV5-1	NA	TRBJ1-1	NA	CASSSAQGYTEAFF	TGCGCCAGCAGCTCCGCGCAGGGATACACTGAAGCTTTCTTT
TRBV30	TRBD2	TRBJ2-3	NA	CASVAGGKLSTDTQYF	TGTGCCTCGGTAGCGGGGGGAAAACTTAGCACAGATACGCAGTATTTT
TRBV7-2	NA	TRBJ1-2	NA	CASSLPNGGYTF	TGTGCCAGCAGCCTACCCAATGGTGGCTACACCTTC
TRBV24-1	TRBD1	TRBJ1-1	NA	CATSPGTGGTEAFF	TGTGCCACCAGCCCGGGGACAGGGGGCACTGAAGCTTTCTTT
TRBV6-6	TRBD1	TRBJ1-5	once	CASSRYTQGADQPQHF	TGTGCCAGCAGTCGATATACCCAGGGGGCAGATCAGCCCCAGCATTTT
TRBV27	TRBD1	TRBJ2-2	NA	CASRQDRAPNTGELFF	TGTGCCAGCAGACAGGACAGGGCCCCGAACACCGGGGAGCTGTTTTTT
TRBV18	NA	TRBJ2-7	NA	CASSPRREDEQYF	TGTGCCAGCTCACCACGACGGGAAGACGAGCAGTACTTC
TRBV9	TRBD2	TRBJ2-1	NA	CASSDKRGGLDNEQFF	TGTGCCAGCAGCGATAAGCGGGGGGGCCTGGACAATGAGCAGTTCTTC
TRBV5-4	NA	TRBJ2-1	NA	CATTTSGTYEQFF	TGTGCCACCACAACGTCGGGTACCTATGAGCAGTTCTTC
TRBV6-6	NA	TRBJ2-5	few	CASSFPGETQYF	TGTGCCAGCAGTTTTCCCGGGGAGACCCAGTACTTC
TRBV12-3/TRBV12-4	TRBD1	TRBJ2-7	NA	CASTRDSSYEQYF	TGTGCCAGCACCCGGGACAGCTCCTACGAGCAGTACTTC
TRBV2	TRBD1	TRBJ2-3	NA	CASAVGTGGTDTQYF	TGTGCCAGCGCCGTCGGGACAGGGGGCACAGATACGCAGTATTTT
TRBV7-6	TRBD1	TRBJ1-1	NA	CASSLMTGMNTEAFF	TGTGCCAGCAGCCTCATGACAGGGATGAACACTGAAGCTTTCTTT
TRBV4-2	TRBD2	TRBJ2-5	NA	CASSQVTSGGQETQYF	TGTGCCAGCAGCCAAGTAACTAGCGGGGGACAAGAGACCCAGTACTTC
TRBV19	TRBD1	TRBJ1-1	NA	CASSRQGRTEAFF	TGTGCCAGTAGCCGACAGGGCCGCACTGAAGCTTTCTTT
TRBV3-1/TRBV3-2	NA	TRBJ2-7	NA	CASSLNSIPYEQYF	TGTGCCAGCAGCCTCAACTCGATCCCCTACGAGCAGTACTTC
TRBV19	TRBD1	TRBJ1-5	NA	CASNYRGGERNQPQHF	TGTGCCAGCAATTACAGGGGAGGCGAACGCAATCAGCCCCAGCATTTT
TRBV5-4	TRBD2	TRBJ2-1	NA	CASRSGGAGEQFF	TGTGCCAGCAGGAGCGGGGGGGCCGGTGAGCAGTTCTTC
TRBV19	NA	TRBJ2-1	NA	CASSIRRSSYNEQFF	TGTGCCAGTAGTATCCGCCGTAGCTCCTACAATGAGCAGTTCTTC
TRBV24-1	NA	TRBJ2-3	many	CATARGQTDTQYF	TGTGCCACAGCGCGGGGGCAAACAGATACGCAGTATTTT
TRBV30	NA	TRBJ2-4	NA	CAWRNIAKNIQYF	TGTGCCTGGAGAAACATAGCCAAAAACATTCAGTACTTC
TRBV15	NA	TRBJ2-3	NA	CATSSLSTDTQYF	TGTGCCACCAGCAGCCTGTCCACAGATACGCAGTATTTT
TRBV5-5	TRBD1	TRBJ1-5	NA	CASSFGDRGLQPQHF	TGTGCCAGCAGCTTTGGGGACAGGGGGCTTCAGCCCCAGCATTTT
TRBV7-9	NA	TRBJ1-6	NA	CASSSRDSVNSPLHF	TGTGCCAGCAGCTCCCGGGATTCGGTGAATTCACCCCTCCACTTT